The clone carrying this T cell receptor beta chain has a single count. The sample is drawn from a study of blood T cell repertoires in COVID-19. V lost 0 bases and J 4 bases, leaving 5 bases between the germline ends. Germline lookup yields CDR1 SGHDN and CDR2 FVKESK. The CDR3 extends over 13 amino acids. Assay: immunoSEQ multiplex PCR; the TCRdb copy retains only in-frame clones and omits some. The table has 40,000 to 45,000 clones, 90% to 95% seen once. The V call is TRBV14, the J call TRBJ2-3; D uncertain. The sample taken for sequencing was peripheral blood. The clonotype was recovered from a human donor in a cohort sampled during active COVID-19. The CDR3: CASSQDLADTQYF. CDR3 nucleotide sequence: TGTGCCAGCAGCCAAGACCTAGCAGATACGCAGTATTTT.